This T cell receptor beta chain was captured by sequencing in a study of cytomegalovirus exposure and HLA in healthy donors. General study results and limits: Clusters of TCRs from the first cohort tended to co-occur in the approximately 120 validation repertoires (as a later analysis found). Cytomegalovirus-associated TCR beta chains were listed, numbering over 150.

The protocol was immunoSEQ multiplex PCR, while the TCRdb copy is restricted to in-frame clones and leaves out a portion. The sample lists around 200,000 clones, around 90% occurring once. This clone was observed a single time. No antigen is known for it. The sequence came from a young woman in good health and CMV-seronegative. Sequenced input: PBMCs.

The chain's CDR3 is CASSLSGDYGYTF. In DNA, the CDR3 is TGCGCCAGCAGCTTGTCCGGGGATTATGGCTACACCTTC. The chain links TRBV5-1 to TRBJ1-2, with D unclear. Trimming took off 1 base at V and 5 bases at J, with 9 bases between the two ends. This CDR3 has 13 amino acids. Germline lookup yields CDR1 SGHRS and CDR2 YFSETQ.